This TCR beta chain emerged from a study of T cells expressing NK-cell markers. It was by 5'RACE template switching with UMIs that TCR beta cDNA was made. TCRdb reprocessed the 5' RACE reads and keeps a single row for each CDR3 protein, giving no DNA. The sample table includes hundreds of thousands of distinct CDR3 sequences. The CDR3 covers 15 residues. From germline, CDR1 is MNHEY and CDR2 SVGEGT. Comments on this clonotype: Its cognate antigen is unknown.

Study-wide points: Dominant NKG2C+ clonotypes in 6 or 7 donors made up 1.0-7.0% of CD8+ T cells.

The TCR sequence derives from a woman between 18 and 69 years old in good health. Sequenced sample: blood T cells: a sorted CD56 or NKG2C T cell subset, CD4+ or CD8+ T cells, or bulk PBMC T cells (not recorded which). This chain links TRBV6-2 or TRBV6-3 with TRBJ1-4; as DNA is missing, the TRBD1 call by TCRdb cannot be tested. The CDR3 is CASNARDKLHEKLFF.